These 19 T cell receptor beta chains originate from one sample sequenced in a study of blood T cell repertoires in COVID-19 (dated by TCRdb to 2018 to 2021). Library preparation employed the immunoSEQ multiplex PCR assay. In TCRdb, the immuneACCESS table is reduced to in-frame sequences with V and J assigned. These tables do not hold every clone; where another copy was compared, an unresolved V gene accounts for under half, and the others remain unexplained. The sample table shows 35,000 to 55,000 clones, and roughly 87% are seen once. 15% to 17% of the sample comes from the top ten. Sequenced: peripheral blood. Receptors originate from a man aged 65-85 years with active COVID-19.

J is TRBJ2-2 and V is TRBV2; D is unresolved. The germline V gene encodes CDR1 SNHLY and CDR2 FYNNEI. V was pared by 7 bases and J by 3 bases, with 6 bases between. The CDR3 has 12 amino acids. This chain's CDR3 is CASNSYTGELFF. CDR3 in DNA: TGTGCCAGCAACTCCTACACCGGGGAGCTGTTTTTT.

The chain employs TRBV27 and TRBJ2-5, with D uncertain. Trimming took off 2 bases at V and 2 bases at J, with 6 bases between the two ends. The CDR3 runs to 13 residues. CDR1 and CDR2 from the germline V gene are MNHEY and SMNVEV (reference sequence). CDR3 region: CASSLTQQETQYF. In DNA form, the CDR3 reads TGTGCCAGCAGTTTAACACAACAAGAGACCCAGTACTTC.

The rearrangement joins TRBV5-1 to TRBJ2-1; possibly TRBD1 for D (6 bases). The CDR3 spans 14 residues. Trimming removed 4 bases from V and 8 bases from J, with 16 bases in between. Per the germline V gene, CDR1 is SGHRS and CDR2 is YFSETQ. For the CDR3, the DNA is TGCGCCAGCAGCACCGATACAGGGTTCGATGAGCAGTTCTTC. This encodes CASSTDTGFDEQFF. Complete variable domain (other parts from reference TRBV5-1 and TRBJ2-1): KAGVTQTPRYLIKTRGQQVTLSCSPISGHRSVSWYQQTPGQGLQFLFEYFSETQRNKGNFPGRFSGRQFSNSRSEMNVSTLELGDSALYLCASSTDTGFDEQFFGPGTRLTVL.

The CDR3 here is CASSDPGQSSEKLFF. CDR3 DNA: TGTGCCAGCAGCGACCCGGGACAGAGTAGTGAAAAACTGTTTTTT. The chain employs TRBV7-2 and TRBJ1-4; 7 nucleotides align to TRBD1. The junction had 10 bases not matched to a gene; V was cut back by 5 bases and J by 7 bases. The germline gives CDR1 SGHTA, CDR2 FQGNSA. This CDR3 is built from 15 residues.

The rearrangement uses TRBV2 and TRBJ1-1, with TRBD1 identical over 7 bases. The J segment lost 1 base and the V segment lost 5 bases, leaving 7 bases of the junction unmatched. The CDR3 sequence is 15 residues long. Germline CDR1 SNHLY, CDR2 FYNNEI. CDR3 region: CASSLDRFENTEAFF. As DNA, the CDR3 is TGTGCCAGCAGTCTGGACAGGTTCGAGAACACTGAAGCTTTCTTT. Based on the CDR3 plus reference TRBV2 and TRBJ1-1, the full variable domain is EPEVTQTPSHQVTQMGQEVILRCVPISNHLYFYWYRQILGQKVEFLVSFYNNEISEKSEIFDDQFSVERPDGSNFTLKIRSTKLEDSAMYFCASSLDRFENTEAFFGQGTRLTVV.

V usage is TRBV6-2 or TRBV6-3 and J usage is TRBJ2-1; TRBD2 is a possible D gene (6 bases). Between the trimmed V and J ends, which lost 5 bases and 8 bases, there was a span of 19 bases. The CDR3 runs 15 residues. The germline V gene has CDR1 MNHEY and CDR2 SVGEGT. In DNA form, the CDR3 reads TGTGCCAGCAGTACCCAAGCGGGTAGTTTCCATGAGCAGTTCTTC. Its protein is CASSTQAGSFHEQFF.

The CDR3 sequence: CASSSPGQGYSGANVLTF. CDR3 nucleotides: TGTGCCAGCAGTTCACCGGGACAGGGTTACTCTGGGGCCAACGTCCTGACTTTC. V gene TRBV27 combines with J gene TRBJ2-6, with 9 bases aligning to TRBD1. V lost 4 bases, J lost 0 bases, and 7 bases stayed unmatched. The CDR3 spans 18 residues. Per the germline V gene, CDR1 is MNHEY and CDR2 is SMNVEV (reference sequence).

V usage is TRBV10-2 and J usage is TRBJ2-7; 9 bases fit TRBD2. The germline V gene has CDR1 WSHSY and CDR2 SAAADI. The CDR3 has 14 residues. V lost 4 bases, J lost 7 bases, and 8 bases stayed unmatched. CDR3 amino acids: CASSVSGGPGEQYF. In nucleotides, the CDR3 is TGCGCCAGCAGTGTAAGCGGGGGGCCCGGGGAGCAGTACTTC.

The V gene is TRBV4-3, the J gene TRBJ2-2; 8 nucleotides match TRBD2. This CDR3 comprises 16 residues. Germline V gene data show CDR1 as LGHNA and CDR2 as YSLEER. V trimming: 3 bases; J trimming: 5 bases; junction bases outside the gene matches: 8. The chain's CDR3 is CASSHPMGGGTGELFF. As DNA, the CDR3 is TGCGCCAGCAGCCACCCCATGGGCGGGGGGACCGGGGAGCTGTTTTTT.

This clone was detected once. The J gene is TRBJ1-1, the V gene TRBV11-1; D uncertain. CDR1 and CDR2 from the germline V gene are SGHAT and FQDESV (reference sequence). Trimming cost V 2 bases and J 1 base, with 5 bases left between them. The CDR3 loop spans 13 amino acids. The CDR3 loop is CASSLQENTEAFF. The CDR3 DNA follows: TGTGCCAGCAGCTTACAGGAGAACACTGAAGCTTTCTTT.

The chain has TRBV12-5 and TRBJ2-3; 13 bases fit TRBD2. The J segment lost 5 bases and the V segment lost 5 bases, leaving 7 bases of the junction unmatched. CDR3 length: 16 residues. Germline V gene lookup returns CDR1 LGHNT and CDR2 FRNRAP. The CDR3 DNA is TGTGCTAGTGGTGGGACTAGCGGGGACCCTGGAGATACGCAGTATTTT. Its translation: CASGGTSGDPGDTQYF.

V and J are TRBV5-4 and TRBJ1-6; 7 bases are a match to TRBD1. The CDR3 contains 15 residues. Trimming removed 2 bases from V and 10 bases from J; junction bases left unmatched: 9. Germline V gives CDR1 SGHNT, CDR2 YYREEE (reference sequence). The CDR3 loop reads CASSFGDSGGSPLHF. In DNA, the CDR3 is TGTGCCAGCAGCTTTGGGGACAGCGGCGGGTCACCCCTCCACTTT.

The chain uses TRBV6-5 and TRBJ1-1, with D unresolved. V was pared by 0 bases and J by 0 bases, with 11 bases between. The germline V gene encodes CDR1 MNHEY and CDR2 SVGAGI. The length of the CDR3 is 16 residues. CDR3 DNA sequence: TGTGCCAGCAGTTACTCGATACAGCCGATGAACACTGAAGCTTTCTTT. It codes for CASSYSIQPMNTEAFF.

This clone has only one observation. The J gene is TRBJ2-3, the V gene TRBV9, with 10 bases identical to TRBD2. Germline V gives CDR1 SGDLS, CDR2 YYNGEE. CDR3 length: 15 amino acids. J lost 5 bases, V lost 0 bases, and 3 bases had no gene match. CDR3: CASSVVGLAEDTQYF. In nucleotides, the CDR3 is TGTGCCAGCAGCGTAGTCGGACTAGCGGAAGATACGCAGTATTTT.

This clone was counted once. In DNA form, the CDR3 reads TGTGCCAGTAGTCCAGACAGGGGGGACGAAAAACTGTTTTTT. It encodes CASSPDRGDEKLFF. The chain joins TRBV19 to TRBJ1-4, with 9 positions matching TRBD1. The junction had 6 bases not matched to a gene; V was cut back by 5 bases and J by 8 bases. The germline CDR1 and CDR2 sequences are LNHDA and SQIVND (reference sequence). CDR3 length equals 14 residues.

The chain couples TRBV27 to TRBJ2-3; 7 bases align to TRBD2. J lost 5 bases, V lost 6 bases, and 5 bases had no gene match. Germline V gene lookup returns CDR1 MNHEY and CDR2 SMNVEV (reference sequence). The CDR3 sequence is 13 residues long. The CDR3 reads CASRGLVKDTQYF. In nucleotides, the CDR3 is TGTGCCAGCAGAGGACTAGTCAAAGATACGCAGTATTTT.

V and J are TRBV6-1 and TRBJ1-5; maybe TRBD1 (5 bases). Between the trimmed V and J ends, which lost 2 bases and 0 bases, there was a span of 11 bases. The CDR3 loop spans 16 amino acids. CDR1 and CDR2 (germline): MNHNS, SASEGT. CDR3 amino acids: CASSELAGYSNQPQHF. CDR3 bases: TGTGCCAGCAGTGAATTAGCAGGGTATAGCAATCAGCCCCAGCATTTT.

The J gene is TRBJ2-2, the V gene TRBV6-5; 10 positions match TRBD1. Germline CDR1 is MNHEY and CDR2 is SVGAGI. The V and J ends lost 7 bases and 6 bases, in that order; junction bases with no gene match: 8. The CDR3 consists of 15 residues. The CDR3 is CASTGRDRGAGELFF. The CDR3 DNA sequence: TGTGCCAGCACCGGAAGGGACAGGGGCGCCGGGGAGCTGTTTTTT.

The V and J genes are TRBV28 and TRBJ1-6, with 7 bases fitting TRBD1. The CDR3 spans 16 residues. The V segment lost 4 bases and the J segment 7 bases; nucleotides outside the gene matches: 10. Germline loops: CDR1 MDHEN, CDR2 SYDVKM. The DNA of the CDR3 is TGTGCCAGCAGTTCCTCCGGGACAGACAAAAATTCACCCCTCCACTTT. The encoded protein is CASSSSGTDKNSPLHF.